This TCR beta chain was documented in a study of multiple sclerosis patients with progressive multifocal leukoencephalopathy (dated by TCRdb to the late 2010s). Study-wide context: The study examined peripheral T and B cells of MS patients who developed PML (4 under natalizumab, 1 after alemtuzumab) and treated patients who did not. Two patients on natalizumab who later developed PML were tracked over time from before therapy, through 6 and 12 months, up to PML onset. The study aimed to detect JC virus-specific or public T-cell expansions arising at the time of PML onset. Study-wide findings and limitations: Analysis was limited to peripheral blood, even though cerebrospinal fluid or brain lymphocytes might be more informative for natalizumab-associated PML. With only a small, descriptive cohort, it remained unclear whether the findings reflect JC virus infection or general immunocompromise. In most PML patients, lower normalized Shannon entropy suggested less diverse TRB repertoires, while the natalizumab-treated controls had values close to 1. When PML developed, neither common TRBV or TRBJ gene usage nor preferential TRBV-TRBJ pairings were detected. TRB clones with frequency above 0.5% were observed only in PML patients, but the clones expanded at PML onset were found to be already present before and during natalizumab therapy.

This clone occurred a few times. Its antigen specificity is not known. No base qualities exist here, and no much larger clone lies one base off it. The immunoSEQ two-step multiplex PCR at survey-level depth was used to amplify TRB CDR3 regions from genomic DNA. To estimate template counts and remove amplification bias, each PCR was spiked with synthetic inline TR CDR3 controls covering all V-J pairings. Reads went through processing to reduce amplification and sequencing bias, and quantification was done against synthetic TR CDR3 analogs. The original methods were these. Raw data were processed in ImmunoSEQ Analyzer, removing out-of-frame sequences and CDR3s with stop codons, and genes were named by IMGT nomenclature. Normalized Shannon entropy, defined as 1 minus Pielou's evenness, served as the summary measure of repertoire diversity. TRB sequences were treated as identical only when sharing V gene, J gene and CDR3. Public PML clonotypes were defined as CDR3s shared by two or more PML-onset samples but absent from earlier samples, from controls, and from public databases. Skylign with the observed count method was used to analyze CDR3 amino acid composition at each position. The source is immuneACCESS, and TCRdb retained only in-frame sequences with V and J called. Part of the clones is not carried over; for the studies checked, unresolved V genes explain less than half of this, and the remainder is unexplained. The DNA was the basis for D and trimming; V, J and clone size are from that table. Counted in this sample were more than 20,000 clones; about 91% of them appeared once. Around 2.4% of the sample belongs to the ten largest clones.

V is clipped by 6 bases and J by 0 bases, and the sequence between their germline boundaries is 5 bases long. Taken from the germline V gene, the CDR1 and CDR2 loops are ENHRY and SYGVKD. The CDR3 goes from the cysteine to the phenylalanine over 13 residues. CDR3 DNA only is kept here, 39 bases in frame from base 1. The time point label corresponds to: approximately 11 months of natalizumab therapy. The treatment or condition label, read with the paper, signifies: on natalizumab therapy at sampling. Five MS patients treated with natalizumab who did not develop PML were sampled longitudinally as controls. Interferon beta had previously been received by all listed patients, and all PML patients were female. T1 and T2 blood samples were collected at 6 and 12 months of natalizumab therapy, respectively. Isolation of peripheral blood mononuclear cells was performed by Ficoll-Hypaque density gradient centrifugation.

The input for sequencing was PBMCs, taken from a patient treated with natalizumab. Recombination linked TRBV10-3 to TRBJ1-4, with the D gene uncertain. The TCR comes from a young man with multiple sclerosis. The CDR3 region has the sequence CAISGATNEKLFF. The DNA reads TGTGCCATCAGCGGGGCAACTAATGAAAAACTGTTTTTT.